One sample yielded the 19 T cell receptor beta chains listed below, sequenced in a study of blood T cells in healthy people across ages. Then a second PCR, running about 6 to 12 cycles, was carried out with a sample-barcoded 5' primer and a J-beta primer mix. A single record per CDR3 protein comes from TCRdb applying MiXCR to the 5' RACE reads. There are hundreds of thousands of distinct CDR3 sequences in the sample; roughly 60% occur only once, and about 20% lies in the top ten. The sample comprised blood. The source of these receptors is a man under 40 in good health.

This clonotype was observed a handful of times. As DNA, the CDR3 is TGCGCCAGCAGCCAAGAGGGAGGCACTGGGAGACTAGCGGGGTTAGAGACCCAGTACTTC. Translation gives CASSQEGGTGRLAGLETQYF. The chain uses TRBV4-1 and TRBJ2-5; 11 nucleotides match TRBD2. V was clipped by 0 bases and J by 4 bases; unmatched bases: 16. The CDR3 runs 20 residues. CDR1 is MGHRA and CDR2 is YSYEKL in the germline V gene.

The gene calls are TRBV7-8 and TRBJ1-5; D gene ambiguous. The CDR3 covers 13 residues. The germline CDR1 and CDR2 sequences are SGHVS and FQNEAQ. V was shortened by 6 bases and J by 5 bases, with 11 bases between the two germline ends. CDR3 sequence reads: CASSYSIYQPQHF. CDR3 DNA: TGTGCCAGCAGTTACAGTATCTATCAGCCCCAGCATTTT.

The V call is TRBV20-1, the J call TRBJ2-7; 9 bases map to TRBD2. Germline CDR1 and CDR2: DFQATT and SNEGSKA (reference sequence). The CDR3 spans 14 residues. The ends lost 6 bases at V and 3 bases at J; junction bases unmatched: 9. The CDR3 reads CSALFSSGNYEQYF. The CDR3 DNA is TGCAGTGCCCTCTTCTCTAGCGGGAACTACGAGCAGTACTTC.

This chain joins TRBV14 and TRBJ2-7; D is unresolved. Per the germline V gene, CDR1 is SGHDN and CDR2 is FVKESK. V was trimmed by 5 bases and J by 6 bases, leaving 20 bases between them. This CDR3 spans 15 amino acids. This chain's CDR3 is CASSARLPPLGEQYF. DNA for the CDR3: TGTGCCAGCAGCGCCCGTCTGCCCCCCCTGGGCGAGCAGTACTTC. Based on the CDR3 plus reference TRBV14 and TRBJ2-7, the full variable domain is EAGVTQFPSHSVIEKGQTVTLRCDPISGHDNLYWYRRVMGKEIKFLLHFVKESKQDESGMPNNRFLAERTGGTYSTLKVQPAELEDSGVYFCASSARLPPLGEQYFGPGTRLTVT.

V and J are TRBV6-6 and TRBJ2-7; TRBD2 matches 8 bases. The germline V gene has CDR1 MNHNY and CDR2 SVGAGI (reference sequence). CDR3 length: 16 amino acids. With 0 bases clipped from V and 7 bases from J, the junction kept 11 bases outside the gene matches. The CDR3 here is CASSYSSGGGLGEQYF. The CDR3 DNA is TGTGCCAGCAGTTACTCCTCGGGGGGGGGCTTAGGGGAGCAGTACTTC.

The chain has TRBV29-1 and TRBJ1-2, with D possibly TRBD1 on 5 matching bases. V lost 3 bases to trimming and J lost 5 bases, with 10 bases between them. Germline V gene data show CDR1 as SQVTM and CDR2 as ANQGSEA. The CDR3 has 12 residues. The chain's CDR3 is CSVDFSGYGYTF. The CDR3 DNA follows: TGCAGCGTTGATTTTTCAGGGTATGGCTACACCTTC.

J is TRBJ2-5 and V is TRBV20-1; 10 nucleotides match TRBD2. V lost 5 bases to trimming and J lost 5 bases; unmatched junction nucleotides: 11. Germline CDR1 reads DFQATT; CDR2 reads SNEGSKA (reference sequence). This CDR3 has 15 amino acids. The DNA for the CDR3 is TGCAGTGCTGCCACCGGGACTAGCGTATGGGAGACCCAGTACTTC. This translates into CSAATGTSVWETQYF.

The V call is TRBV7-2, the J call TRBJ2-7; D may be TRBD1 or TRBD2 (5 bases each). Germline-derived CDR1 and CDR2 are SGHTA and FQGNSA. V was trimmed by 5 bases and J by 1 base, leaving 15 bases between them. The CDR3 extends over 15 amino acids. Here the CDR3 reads CASSPSWDQSYEQYF. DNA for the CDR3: TGTGCCAGCAGCCCAAGCTGGGACCAGTCCTACGAGCAGTACTTC.

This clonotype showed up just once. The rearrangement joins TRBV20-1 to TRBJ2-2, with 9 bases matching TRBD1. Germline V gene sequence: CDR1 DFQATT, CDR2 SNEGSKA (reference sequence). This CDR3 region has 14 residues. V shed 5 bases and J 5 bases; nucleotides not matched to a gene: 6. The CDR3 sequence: CSAPGTGRTGELFF. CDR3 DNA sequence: TGCAGTGCTCCCGGGACAGGGAGGACCGGGGAGCTGTTTTTT.

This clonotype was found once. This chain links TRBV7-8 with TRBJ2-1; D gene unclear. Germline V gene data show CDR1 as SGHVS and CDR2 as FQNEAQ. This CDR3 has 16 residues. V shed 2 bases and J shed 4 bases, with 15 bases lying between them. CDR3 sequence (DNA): TGTGCCAGCAGCTTAAGCGAGCCACAGCTATACAATGAGCAGTTCTTC. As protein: CASSLSEPQLYNEQFF.

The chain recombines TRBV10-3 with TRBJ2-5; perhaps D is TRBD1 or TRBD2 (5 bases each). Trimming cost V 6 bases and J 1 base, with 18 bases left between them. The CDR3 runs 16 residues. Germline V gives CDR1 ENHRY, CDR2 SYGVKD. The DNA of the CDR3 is TGTGCCATCAGCGATGGGGCGACGGGGACCCAAGAGACCCAGTACTTC. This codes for CAISDGATGTQETQYF.

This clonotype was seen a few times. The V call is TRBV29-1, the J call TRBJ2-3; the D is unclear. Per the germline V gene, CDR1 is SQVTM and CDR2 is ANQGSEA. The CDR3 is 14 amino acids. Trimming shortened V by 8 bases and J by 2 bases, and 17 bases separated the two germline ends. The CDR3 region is CSNDCWWITDTQYF. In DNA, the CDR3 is TGCAGCAACGACTGTTGGTGGATCACAGATACGCAGTATTTT.

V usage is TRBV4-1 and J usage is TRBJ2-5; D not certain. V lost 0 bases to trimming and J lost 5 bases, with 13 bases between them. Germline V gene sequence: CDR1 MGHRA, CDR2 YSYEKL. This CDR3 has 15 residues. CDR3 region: CASSQDVGVHETQYF. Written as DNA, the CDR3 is TGCGCCAGCAGCCAAGACGTTGGGGTACACGAGACCCAGTACTTC.

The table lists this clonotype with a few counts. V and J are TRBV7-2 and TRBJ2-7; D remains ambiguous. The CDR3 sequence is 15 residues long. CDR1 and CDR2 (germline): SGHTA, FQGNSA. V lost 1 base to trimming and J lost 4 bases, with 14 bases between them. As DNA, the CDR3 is TGTGCCAGCAGCTTAGTGAGCCAAGTCTCATACGAGCAGTACTTC. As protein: CASSLVSQVSYEQYF.

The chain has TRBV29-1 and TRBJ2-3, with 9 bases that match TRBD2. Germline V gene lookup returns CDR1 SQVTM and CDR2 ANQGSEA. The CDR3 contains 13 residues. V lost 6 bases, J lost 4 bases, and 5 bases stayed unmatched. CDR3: CSVGLAGSDTQYF. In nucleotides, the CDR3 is TGCAGCGTGGGCCTAGCGGGGTCAGATACGCAGTATTTT.

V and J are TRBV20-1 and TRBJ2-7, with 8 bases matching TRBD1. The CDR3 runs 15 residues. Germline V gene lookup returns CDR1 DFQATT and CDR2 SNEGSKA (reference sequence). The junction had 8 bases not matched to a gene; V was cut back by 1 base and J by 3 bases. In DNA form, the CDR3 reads TGCAGTGCTAGAGCCTCGGGACAGGCCAACTACGAGCAGTACTTC. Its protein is CSARASGQANYEQYF.

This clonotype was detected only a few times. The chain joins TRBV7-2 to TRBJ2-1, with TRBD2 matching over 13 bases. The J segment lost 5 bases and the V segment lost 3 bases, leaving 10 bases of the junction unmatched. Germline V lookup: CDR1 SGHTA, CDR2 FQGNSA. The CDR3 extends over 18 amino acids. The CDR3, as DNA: TGTGCCAGCAGCTTCGAGCCGGGACTAGCGGGAACAAACAATGAGCAGTTCTTC. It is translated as CASSFEPGLAGTNNEQFF. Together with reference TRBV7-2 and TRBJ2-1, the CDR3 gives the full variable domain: GAGVSQSPSNKVTEKGKDVELRCDPISGHTALYWYRQSLGQGLEFLIYFQGNSAPDKSGLPSDRFSAERTGGSVSTLTIQRTQQEDSAVYLCASSFEPGLAGTNNEQFFGPGTRLTVL.

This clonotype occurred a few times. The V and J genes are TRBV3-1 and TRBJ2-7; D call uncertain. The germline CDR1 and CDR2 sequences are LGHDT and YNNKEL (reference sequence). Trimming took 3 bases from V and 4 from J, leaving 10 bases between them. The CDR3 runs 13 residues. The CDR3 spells CASSQFDQYEQYF. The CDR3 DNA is TGTGCCAGCAGCCAGTTCGACCAATACGAGCAGTACTTC.

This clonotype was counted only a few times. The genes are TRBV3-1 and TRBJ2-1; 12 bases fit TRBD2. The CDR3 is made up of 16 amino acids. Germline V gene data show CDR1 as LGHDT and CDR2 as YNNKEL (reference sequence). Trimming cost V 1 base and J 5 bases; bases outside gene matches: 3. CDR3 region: CASSQVSSGGDNEQFF. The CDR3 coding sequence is TGTGCCAGCAGCCAAGTATCTAGCGGGGGGGACAATGAGCAGTTCTTC.